The 8 T cell receptor beta chains listed next were all sequenced from one sample in a study of blood T cell repertoires in COVID-19. Data came from immunoSEQ multiplex PCR; TCRdb stores just in-frame clones and leaves some out. The sample lists fewer than 350,000 clones; approximately 91% were seen once. Input material: PBMCs or T cells enriched from blood (not recorded which). These receptors were taken from a man aged 55 to 70 who had recovered from COVID-19.

The chain couples TRBV18 to TRBJ2-1, with 10 nucleotides matching TRBD2. Trimming cost V 3 bases and J 6 bases; bases outside gene matches: 8. Germline V gene data show CDR1 as KGHSH and CDR2 as LQKENI. The CDR3 contains 16 residues. The CDR3 loop reads CASSPPSSGRGNEQFF. The CDR3 nucleotides are TGTGCCAGCTCACCCCCGTCTAGCGGGAGAGGCAATGAGCAGTTCTTC.

The chain combines TRBV5-1 with TRBJ2-7; no clear D. The V and J ends lost 2 bases and 3 bases respectively, with 12 bases between them. The CDR3 loop spans 14 amino acids. Germline CDR1 and CDR2: SGHRS and YFSETQ. The CDR3 DNA is TGCGCCAGCAGCTTACAGCAGTCGCACTACGAGCAGTACTTC. As protein: CASSLQQSHYEQYF. Full variable domain (remainder filled in from reference TRBV5-1 and TRBJ2-7): KAGVTQTPRYLIKTRGQQVTLSCSPISGHRSVSWYQQTPGQGLQFLFEYFSETQRNKGNFPGRFSGRQFSNSRSEMNVSTLELGDSALYLCASSLQQSHYEQYFGPGTRLTVT.

The chain combines TRBV12-2 with TRBJ2-7; the D call TRBD2 from the table was never checked on the DNA. TRBV12-2 counts as a pseudogene. CDR3 length: 13 amino acids. CDR3 sequence reads: CASRPRVTYEQYF. CDR3 in DNA: TGTGCAAGTCGCCCCCGGGTTACCTACGAGCAGTACTTC.

The chain uses TRBV28 and TRBJ1-2; tentative D call: TRBD1 (5 bases). V gave up 10 bases and J gave up 11 bases, with 23 bases separating them. Per the germline V gene, CDR1 is MDHEN and CDR2 is SYDVKM. The CDR3 sequence is 13 residues long. The CDR3 loop reads CANRRTGGEGYTF. The CDR3 region has the DNA TGTGCCAACCGACGGACTGGAGGGGAGGGTTACACCTTC.

The chain employs TRBV2 and TRBJ2-3, with D perhaps matching TRBD2 (5 bases). Trimming stripped 5 bases from V and 2 bases from J, with 14 bases between. The CDR3 runs to 15 residues. Germline CDR1 SNHLY, CDR2 FYNNEI. CDR3 DNA: TGTGCCAGCAGTACACAAGGACTTCACACAGATACGCAGTATTTT. This translates into CASSTQGLHTDTQYF.

This clone was detected ten times or more. The chain combines TRBV13 with TRBJ2-2; 7 bases line up with TRBD1. Germline-derived CDR1 and CDR2 are PRHDT and FYEKMQ (reference sequence). The trim removed 4 bases at V and 2 bases at J, leaving 10 bases unmatched. The CDR3 length is 17 residues. The CDR3 nucleotides are TGTGCCAGCAGCTCGACCCTGGACAGGTCAAACACCGGGGAGCTGTTTTTT. Amino acids: CASSSTLDRSNTGELFF.

At least ten counts were recorded for this clone. The rearrangement joins TRBV12-3 or TRBV12-4 to TRBJ1-1; tentatively, D is TRBD1 (6 bases). The CDR3 consists of 12 residues. Trimming took off 2 bases at V and 6 bases at J, with 7 bases between the two ends. CDR3 in amino acids: CASSLKGAEAFF. The CDR3 coding sequence is TGTGCCAGCAGTTTAAAGGGGGCTGAAGCTTTCTTT.

The chain couples TRBV28 to TRBJ2-7; D is possibly TRBD2 (5 bases). The germline V and J ends were trimmed by 1 base and 5 bases, with 15 bases remaining between them. Germline V CDR1 and CDR2: MDHEN, SYDVKM. This CDR3 spans 15 amino acids. CDR3 amino acids: CASSLLGRGVNEQYF. The CDR3 DNA follows: TGTGCCAGCAGTTTATTGGGCCGGGGAGTCAACGAGCAGTACTTC.